The rows below give T cell receptor beta chains drawn from one sample of a study of blood T cell repertoires in COVID-19. Here immunoSEQ multiplex PCR was the method, and the copy in TCRdb shows in-frame clones only, minus some. The table shows tens of thousands of clones, with 75% to 95% occurring only once. The sequencing input was peripheral blood. These receptors came from a man aged 50 to 60 with active COVID-19. Each CDR3 is given with its conserved first and last residue. Each record gives: CDR3 length, J gene, clone size, V gene, D gene, CDR3 protein, CDR3 DNA. A D gene is named only where the DNA matches it firmly. Clone size is given for some rows only: seen once, a few or many times, or a class if the clone is expanded.

len: 14
j_gene: TRBJ2-7
abundance: once
v_gene: TRBV3-1/TRBV3-2
d_gene: NA
CDR3aa: CASSQGTGTYEQYF
CDR3nt: TGTGCCAGCAGCCAAGGAACAGGTACCTACGAGCAGTACTTC

len: 16
j_gene: TRBJ1-5
abundance: NA
v_gene: TRBV7-8
d_gene: TRBD1
CDR3aa: CASSLGDRLRNQPQHF
CDR3nt: TGTGCCAGCAGCTTAGGGGACAGGTTACGGAATCAGCCCCAGCATTTT

len: 13
j_gene: TRBJ2-1
abundance: NA
v_gene: TRBV27
d_gene: NA
CDR3aa: CASSRQYYNEQFF
CDR3nt: TGTGCCAGCAGTCGACAGTACTACAATGAGCAGTTCTTC

len: 15
j_gene: TRBJ2-1
abundance: NA
v_gene: TRBV6-2/TRBV6-3
d_gene: TRBD2
CDR3aa: CASSDSGRGYNEQFF
CDR3nt: TGTGCCAGCAGTGATAGCGGGAGGGGTTACAATGAGCAGTTCTTC

len: 13
j_gene: TRBJ2-1
abundance: NA
v_gene: TRBV5-1
d_gene: NA
CDR3aa: CASSLALEPEQFF
CDR3nt: TGCGCCAGCAGCTTGGCTCTAGAACCAGAGCAGTTCTTC

len: 14
j_gene: TRBJ1-2
abundance: NA
v_gene: TRBV7-2
d_gene: TRBD1
CDR3aa: CASSGRTGNYGYTF
CDR3nt: TGTGCCAGCAGCGGACGGACAGGGAACTATGGCTACACCTTC

len: 19
j_gene: TRBJ2-6
abundance: NA
v_gene: TRBV19
d_gene: TRBD2
CDR3aa: CASEGRGSSFGPGANVLTF
CDR3nt: TGTGCCAGTGAAGGGCGGGGGAGTAGTTTTGGACCTGGGGCCAACGTCCTGACTTTC

len: 14
j_gene: TRBJ2-2
abundance: NA
v_gene: TRBV13
d_gene: NA
CDR3aa: CASSLTGDSGELFF
CDR3nt: TGTGCCAGCAGCCTAACCGGGGACTCCGGGGAGCTGTTTTTT

len: 17
j_gene: TRBJ2-3
abundance: NA
v_gene: TRBV10-2
d_gene: TRBD2
CDR3aa: CASSVITSGDRYDTQYF
CDR3nt: TGCGCCAGCAGTGTAATCACTAGCGGGGACCGTTACGATACGCAGTATTTT

len: 14
j_gene: TRBJ1-5
abundance: NA
v_gene: TRBV5-6
d_gene: NA
CDR3aa: CASSFYDRNQPQHF
CDR3nt: TGTGCCAGCAGCTTCTATGACAGGAATCAGCCCCAGCATTTT

len: 15
j_gene: TRBJ2-7
abundance: NA
v_gene: TRBV4-2
d_gene: NA
CDR3aa: CASSQVLGLAYEQYF
CDR3nt: TGTGCCAGCAGCCAAGTTCTCGGCCTAGCCTACGAGCAGTACTTC

len: 16
j_gene: TRBJ2-2
abundance: NA
v_gene: TRBV9
d_gene: NA
CDR3aa: CASSQGWGSAGGELFF
CDR3nt: TGTGCCAGCAGCCAGGGCTGGGGGAGCGCGGGAGGGGAGCTGTTTTTT

len: 14
j_gene: TRBJ1-3
abundance: NA
v_gene: TRBV18
d_gene: NA
CDR3aa: CASSPRSTGNTIYF
CDR3nt: TGTGCCAGCTCACCAAGATCAACAGGAAACACCATATATTTT

len: 16
j_gene: TRBJ2-7
abundance: NA
v_gene: TRBV4-1
d_gene: NA
CDR3aa: CASSPVHSTGNYEQYF
CDR3nt: TGCGCCAGCAGCCCCGTACATTCGACAGGAAACTACGAGCAGTACTTC

len: 14
j_gene: TRBJ1-1
abundance: NA
v_gene: TRBV5-4
d_gene: NA
CDR3aa: CASSFLRLNTEAFF
CDR3nt: TGTGCCAGCAGCTTCCTGAGGTTGAACACTGAAGCTTTCTTT

len: 16
j_gene: TRBJ2-1
abundance: NA
v_gene: TRBV5-6
d_gene: TRBD1
CDR3aa: CASSLGQGTRAIEQFF
CDR3nt: TGTGCCAGCAGCTTGGGACAGGGGACCAGAGCAATTGAGCAGTTCTTC

len: 17
j_gene: TRBJ1-1
abundance: NA
v_gene: TRBV4-1
d_gene: NA
CDR3aa: CASSQAWKRLVGTEAFF
CDR3nt: TGCGCCAGCAGCCAAGCCTGGAAGCGGCTCGTGGGCACTGAAGCTTTCTTT

len: 15
j_gene: TRBJ2-3
abundance: NA
v_gene: TRBV7-2
d_gene: TRBD1
CDR3aa: CASSFQGAHTDTQYF
CDR3nt: TGTGCCAGCAGCTTCCAGGGGGCCCACACAGATACGCAGTATTTT

len: 16
j_gene: TRBJ2-1
abundance: few
v_gene: TRBV6-6
d_gene: TRBD1
CDR3aa: CASSSPPDRPSNEQFF
CDR3nt: TGTGCCAGCAGTTCCCCCCCGGACAGGCCCAGCAATGAGCAGTTCTTC

len: 15
j_gene: TRBJ2-1
abundance: NA
v_gene: TRBV5-6
d_gene: NA
CDR3aa: CASSSGQGGYNEQFF
CDR3nt: TGTGCCAGCAGCTCCGGACAGGGAGGGTACAATGAGCAGTTCTTC

len: 14
j_gene: TRBJ1-5
abundance: NA
v_gene: TRBV5-1
d_gene: TRBD1
CDR3aa: CASSPGTENQPQHF
CDR3nt: TGCGCCAGCAGCCCTGGGACAGAGAATCAGCCCCAGCATTTT

len: 14
j_gene: TRBJ1-1
abundance: NA
v_gene: TRBV5-4
d_gene: TRBD1
CDR3aa: CASMGQPQNTEAFF
CDR3nt: TGTGCCAGCATGGGACAGCCACAGAACACTGAAGCTTTCTTT

len: 12
j_gene: TRBJ1-1
abundance: once
v_gene: TRBV5-4
d_gene: NA
CDR3aa: CASSLPSTEAFF
CDR3nt: TGTGCCAGCAGCTTGCCATCCACTGAAGCTTTCTTT

len: 15
j_gene: TRBJ2-7
abundance: once
v_gene: TRBV4-3
d_gene: TRBD1
CDR3aa: CASSQTTGFAYEQYF
CDR3nt: TGCGCCAGCAGCCAAACGACAGGGTTCGCTTACGAGCAGTACTTC

len: 12
j_gene: TRBJ2-1
abundance: NA
v_gene: TRBV29-1
d_gene: NA
CDR3aa: CSVGGFYNEQFF
CDR3nt: TGCAGCGTTGGAGGTTTCTACAATGAGCAGTTCTTC

len: 14
j_gene: TRBJ1-2
abundance: NA
v_gene: TRBV4-1
d_gene: NA
CDR3aa: CASSQAWQGYGYTF
CDR3nt: TGCGCCAGCAGCCAAGCTTGGCAGGGCTATGGCTACACCTTC